The clone carrying this T cell receptor beta chain has at least ten counts. The record originates from a study of blood T cell repertoires in COVID-19. The assay was immunoSEQ multiplex PCR, and TCRdb's table has in-frame clones only and misses some. The table includes about 270,000 clones, about 87% detected once. This sequence originates from a woman aged 30 to 39 with acute COVID-19. The sequenced sample consisted of PBMCs or T cells enriched from blood (not recorded which).

Here the CDR3 reads CASSHPTSGNERGTILEQFF. CDR3 in DNA: TGTGCCAGCAGCCACCCGACTAGCGGGAACGAGCGGGGGACAATCCTTGAGCAGTTCTTC. V gene TRBV4-2 combines with J gene TRBJ2-1; 11 nucleotides line up with TRBD2. From germline, CDR1 is LGHNA and CDR2 YNFKEQ. CDR3 length equals 20 residues. Trimming took 3 bases from V and 9 from J; bases not matched to a gene: 22.